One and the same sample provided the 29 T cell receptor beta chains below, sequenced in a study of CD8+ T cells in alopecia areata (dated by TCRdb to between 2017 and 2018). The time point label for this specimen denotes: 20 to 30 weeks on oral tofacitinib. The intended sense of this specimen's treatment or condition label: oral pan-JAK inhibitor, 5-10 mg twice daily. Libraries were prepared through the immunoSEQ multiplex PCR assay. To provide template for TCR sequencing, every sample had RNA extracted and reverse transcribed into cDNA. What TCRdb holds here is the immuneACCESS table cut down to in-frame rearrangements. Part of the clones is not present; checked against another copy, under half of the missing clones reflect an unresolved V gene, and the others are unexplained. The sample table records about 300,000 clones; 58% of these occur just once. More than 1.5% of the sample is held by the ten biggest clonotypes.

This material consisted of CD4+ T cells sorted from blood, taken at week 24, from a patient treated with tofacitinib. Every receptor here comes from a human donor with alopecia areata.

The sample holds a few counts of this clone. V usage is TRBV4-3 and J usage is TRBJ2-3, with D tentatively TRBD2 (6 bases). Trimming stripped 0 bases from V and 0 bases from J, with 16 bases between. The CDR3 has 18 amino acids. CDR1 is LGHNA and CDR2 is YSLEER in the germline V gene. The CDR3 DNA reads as TGCGCCAGCAGCCAAGAGGTAGCGGCGGGATCTAGCACAGATACGCAGTATTTT. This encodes CASSQEVAAGSSTDTQYF.

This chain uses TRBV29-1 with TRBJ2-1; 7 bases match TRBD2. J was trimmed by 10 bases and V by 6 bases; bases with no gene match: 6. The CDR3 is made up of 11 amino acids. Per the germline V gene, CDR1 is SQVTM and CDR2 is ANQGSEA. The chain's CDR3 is CSVDTSVEQFF. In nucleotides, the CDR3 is TGCAGCGTAGATACTAGCGTCGAGCAGTTCTTC.

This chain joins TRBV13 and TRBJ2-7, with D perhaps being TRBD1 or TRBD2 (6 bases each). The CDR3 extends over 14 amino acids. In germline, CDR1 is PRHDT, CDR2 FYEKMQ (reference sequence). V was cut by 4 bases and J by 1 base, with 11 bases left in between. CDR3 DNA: TGTGCCAGCAGCTCACAAGGGGGGTCCTACGAGCAGTACTTC. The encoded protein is CASSSQGGSYEQYF.

This CDR3 reads CASSLMSSGYNEQFF. The CDR3 coding sequence is TGTGCCAGCAGCTTGATGTCTAGCGGATACAATGAGCAGTTCTTC. The V call is TRBV5-6, the J call TRBJ2-1, with TRBD2 matching over 7 bases. Germline V lookup: CDR1 SGHDT, CDR2 YYEEEE. V lost 1 base and J lost 4; bases outside the gene matches: 5. The CDR3 contains 15 residues.

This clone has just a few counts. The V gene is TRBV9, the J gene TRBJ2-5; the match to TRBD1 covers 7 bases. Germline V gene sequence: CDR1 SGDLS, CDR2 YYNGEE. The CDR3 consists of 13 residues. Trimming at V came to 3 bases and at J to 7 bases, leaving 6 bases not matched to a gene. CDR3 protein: CASSGDRAGTQYF. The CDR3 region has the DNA TGTGCCAGCAGCGGCGACAGGGCGGGGACCCAGTACTTC.

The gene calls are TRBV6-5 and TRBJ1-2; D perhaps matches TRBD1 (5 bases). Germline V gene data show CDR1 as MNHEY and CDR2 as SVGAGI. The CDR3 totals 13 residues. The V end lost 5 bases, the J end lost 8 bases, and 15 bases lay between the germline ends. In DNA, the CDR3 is TGTGCCAGCAGTGGGGCGGGAGGAGAGGGCTACACCTTC. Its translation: CASSGAGGEGYTF.

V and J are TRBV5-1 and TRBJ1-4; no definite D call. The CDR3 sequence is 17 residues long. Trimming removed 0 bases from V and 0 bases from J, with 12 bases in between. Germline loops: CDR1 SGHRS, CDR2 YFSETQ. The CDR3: CASSLDPGSPTNEKLFF. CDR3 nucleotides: TGCGCCAGCAGCTTGGACCCTGGTAGTCCAACTAATGAAAAACTGTTTTTT.

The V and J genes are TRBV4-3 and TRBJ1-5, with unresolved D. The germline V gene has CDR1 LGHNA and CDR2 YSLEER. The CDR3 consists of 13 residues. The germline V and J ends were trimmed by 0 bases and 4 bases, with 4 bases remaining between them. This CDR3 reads CASSQESNQPQHF. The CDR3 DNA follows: TGCGCCAGCAGCCAAGAGAGTAATCAGCCCCAGCATTTT.

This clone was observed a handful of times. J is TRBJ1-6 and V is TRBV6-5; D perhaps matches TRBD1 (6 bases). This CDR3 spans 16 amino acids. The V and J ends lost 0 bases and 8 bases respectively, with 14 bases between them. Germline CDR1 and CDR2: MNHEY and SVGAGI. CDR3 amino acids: CASSYSGRPGDSPLHF. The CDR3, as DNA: TGTGCCAGCAGTTACTCGGGGCGTCCAGGGGATTCACCCCTCCACTTT.

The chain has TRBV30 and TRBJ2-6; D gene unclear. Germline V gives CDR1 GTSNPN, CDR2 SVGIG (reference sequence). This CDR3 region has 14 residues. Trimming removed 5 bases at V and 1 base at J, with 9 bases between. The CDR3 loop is CAWQRVSGANVLTF. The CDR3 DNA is TGTGCCTGGCAAAGGGTGTCTGGGGCCAACGTCCTGACTTTC.

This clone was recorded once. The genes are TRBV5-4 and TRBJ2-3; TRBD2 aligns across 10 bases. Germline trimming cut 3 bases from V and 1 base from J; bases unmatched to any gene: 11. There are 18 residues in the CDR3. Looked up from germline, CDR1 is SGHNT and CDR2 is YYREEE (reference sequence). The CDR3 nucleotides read TGTGCCAGCAGCTCACCTTCACCCCTAGCGGGGGGCACAGATACGCAGTATTTT. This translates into CASSSPSPLAGGTDTQYF.

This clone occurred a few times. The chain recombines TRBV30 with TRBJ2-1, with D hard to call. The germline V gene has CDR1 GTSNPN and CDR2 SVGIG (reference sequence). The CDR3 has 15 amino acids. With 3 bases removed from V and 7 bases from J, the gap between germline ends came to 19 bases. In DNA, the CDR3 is TGTGCCTGGAGCGGAGATGAGGTGGGCACAAATGAGCAGTTCTTC. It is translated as CAWSGDEVGTNEQFF.

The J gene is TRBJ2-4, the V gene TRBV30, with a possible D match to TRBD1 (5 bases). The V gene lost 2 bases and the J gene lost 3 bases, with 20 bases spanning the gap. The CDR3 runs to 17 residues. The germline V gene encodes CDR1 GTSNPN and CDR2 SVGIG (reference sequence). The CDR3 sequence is CAWSLDTLISRKNIQYF. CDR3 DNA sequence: TGTGCCTGGAGTTTGGACACCCTGATATCACGCAAAAACATTCAGTACTTC.

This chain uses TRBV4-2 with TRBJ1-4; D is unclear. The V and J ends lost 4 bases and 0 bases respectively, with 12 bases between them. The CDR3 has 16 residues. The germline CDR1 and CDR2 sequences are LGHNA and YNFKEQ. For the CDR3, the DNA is TGTGCCAGCAGCCCTGGCTCCTCTTCAACTAATGAAAAACTGTTTTTT. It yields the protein CASSPGSSSTNEKLFF.

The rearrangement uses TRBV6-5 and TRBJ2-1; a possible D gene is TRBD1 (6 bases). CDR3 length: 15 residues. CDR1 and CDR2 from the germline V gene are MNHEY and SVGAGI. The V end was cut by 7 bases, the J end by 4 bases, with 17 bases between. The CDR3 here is CASTRTGTEYNEQFF. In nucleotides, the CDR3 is TGTGCCAGCACTCGTACAGGGACGGAGTACAATGAGCAGTTCTTC.

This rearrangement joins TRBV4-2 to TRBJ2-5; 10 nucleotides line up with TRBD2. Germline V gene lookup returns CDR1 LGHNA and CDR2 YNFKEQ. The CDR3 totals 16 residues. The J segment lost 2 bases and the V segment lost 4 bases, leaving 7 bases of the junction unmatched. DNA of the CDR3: TGTGCCAGCAGCCTCGGGGTACTAGCGGGACAAGAGACCCAGTACTTC. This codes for CASSLGVLAGQETQYF.

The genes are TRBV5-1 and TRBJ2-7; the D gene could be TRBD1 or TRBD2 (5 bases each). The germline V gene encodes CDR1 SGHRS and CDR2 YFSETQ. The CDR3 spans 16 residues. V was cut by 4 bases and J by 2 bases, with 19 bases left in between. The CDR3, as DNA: TGCGCCAGCAGCATTCACAGGTCCCCCGGGACCTACGAGCAGTACTTC. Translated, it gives CASSIHRSPGTYEQYF.

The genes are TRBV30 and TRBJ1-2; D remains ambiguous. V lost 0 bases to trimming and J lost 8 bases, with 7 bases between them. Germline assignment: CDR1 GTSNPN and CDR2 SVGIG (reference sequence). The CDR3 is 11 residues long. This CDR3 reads CAWSVTKGYTF. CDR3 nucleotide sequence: TGTGCCTGGAGTGTAACGAAAGGCTACACCTTC.

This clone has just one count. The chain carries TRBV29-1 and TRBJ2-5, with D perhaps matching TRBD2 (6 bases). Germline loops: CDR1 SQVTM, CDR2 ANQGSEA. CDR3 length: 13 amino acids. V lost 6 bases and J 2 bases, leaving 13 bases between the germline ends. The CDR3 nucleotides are TGCAGCGTAGCTCAGGGAGGTCAAGAGACCCAGTACTTC. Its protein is CSVAQGGQETQYF.

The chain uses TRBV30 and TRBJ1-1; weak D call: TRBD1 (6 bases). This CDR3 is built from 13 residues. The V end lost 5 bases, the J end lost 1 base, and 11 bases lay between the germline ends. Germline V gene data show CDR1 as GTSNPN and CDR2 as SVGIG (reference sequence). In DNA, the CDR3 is TGTGCCTGGGCCGGACAGCAGAACACTGAAGCTTTCTTT. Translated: CAWAGQQNTEAFF. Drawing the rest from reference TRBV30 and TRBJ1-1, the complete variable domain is SQTIHQWPATLVQPVGSPLSLECTVEGTSNPNLYWYRQAAGRGLQLLFYSVGIGQISSEVPQNLSASRPQDRQFILSSKKLLLSDSGFYLCAWAGQQNTEAFFGQGTRLTVV.

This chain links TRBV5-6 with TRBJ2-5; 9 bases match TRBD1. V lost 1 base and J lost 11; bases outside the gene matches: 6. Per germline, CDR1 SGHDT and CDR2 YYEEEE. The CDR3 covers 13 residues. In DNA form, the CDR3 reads TGTGCCAGCAGCTTGTCGAGACAGGGGGTACAGTACTTC. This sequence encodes CASSLSRQGVQYF.

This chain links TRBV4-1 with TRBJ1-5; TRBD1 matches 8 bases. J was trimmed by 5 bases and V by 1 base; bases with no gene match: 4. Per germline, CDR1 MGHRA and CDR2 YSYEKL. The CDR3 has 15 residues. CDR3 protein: CASSQVEQGDQPQHF. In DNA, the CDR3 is TGCGCCAGCAGCCAAGTAGAACAGGGGGATCAGCCCCAGCATTTT.

CDR3 in DNA: TGCGCCAGCAGCGCGCGATCGGGGGTGAACACTGAAGCTTTCTTT. It yields the protein CASSARSGVNTEAFF. The chain uses TRBV5-1 and TRBJ1-1; TRBD1 is a possible D gene (5 bases). V lost 4 bases, J lost 0 bases, and 13 bases lay in between. Germline CDR1 reads SGHRS; CDR2 reads YFSETQ. This CDR3 contains 15 residues. The whole variable domain, remainder taken from reference TRBV5-1 and TRBJ1-1, is KAGVTQTPRYLIKTRGQQVTLSCSPISGHRSVSWYQQTPGQGLQFLFEYFSETQRNKGNFPGRFSGRQFSNSRSEMNVSTLELGDSALYLCASSARSGVNTEAFFGQGTRLTVV.

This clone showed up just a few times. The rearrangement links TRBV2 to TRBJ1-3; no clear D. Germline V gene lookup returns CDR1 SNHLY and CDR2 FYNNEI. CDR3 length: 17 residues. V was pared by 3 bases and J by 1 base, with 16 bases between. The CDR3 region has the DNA TGTGCCAGCAGTGACCCGCTCAGAGGACGGTCTGGAAACACCATATATTTT. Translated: CASSDPLRGRSGNTIYF.

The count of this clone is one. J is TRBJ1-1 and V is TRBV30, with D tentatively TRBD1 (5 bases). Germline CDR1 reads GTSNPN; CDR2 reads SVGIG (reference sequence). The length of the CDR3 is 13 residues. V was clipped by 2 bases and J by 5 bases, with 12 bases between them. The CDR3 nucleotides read TGTGCCTGGAGTAAGGGGAGTCAAACTGAAGCTTTCTTT. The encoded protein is CAWSKGSQTEAFF. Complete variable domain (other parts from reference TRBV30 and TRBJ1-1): SQTIHQWPATLVQPVGSPLSLECTVEGTSNPNLYWYRQAAGRGLQLLFYSVGIGQISSEVPQNLSASRPQDRQFILSSKKLLLSDSGFYLCAWSKGSQTEAFFGQGTRLTVV.

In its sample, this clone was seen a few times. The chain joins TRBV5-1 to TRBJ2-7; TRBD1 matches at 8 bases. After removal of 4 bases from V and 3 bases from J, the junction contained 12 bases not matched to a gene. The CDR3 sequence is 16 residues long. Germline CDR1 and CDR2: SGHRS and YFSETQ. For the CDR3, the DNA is TGCGCCAGCAGCCCCTCTGGGACAGGAAGGGACTACGAGCAGTACTTC. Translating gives CASSPSGTGRDYEQYF.

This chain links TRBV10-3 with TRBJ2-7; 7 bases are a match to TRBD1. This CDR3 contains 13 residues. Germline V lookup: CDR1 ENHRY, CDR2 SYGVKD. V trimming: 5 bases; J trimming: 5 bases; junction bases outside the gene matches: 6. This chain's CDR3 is CAISPTGPHEQYF. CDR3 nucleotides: TGTGCCATCAGTCCGACAGGGCCCCACGAGCAGTACTTC.

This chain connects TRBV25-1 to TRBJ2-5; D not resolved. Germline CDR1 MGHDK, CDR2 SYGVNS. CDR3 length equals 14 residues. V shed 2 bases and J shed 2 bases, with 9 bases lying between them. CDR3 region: CASSEQTPQETQYF. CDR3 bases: TGTGCCAGCAGTGAACAGACACCACAAGAGACCCAGTACTTC.

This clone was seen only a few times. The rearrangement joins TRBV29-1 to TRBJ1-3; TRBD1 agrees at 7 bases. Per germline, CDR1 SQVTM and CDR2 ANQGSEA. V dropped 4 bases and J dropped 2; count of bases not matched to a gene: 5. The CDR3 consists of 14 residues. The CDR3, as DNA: TGCAGCGTTGGTGACGGGACAGCTGGAAACACCATATATTTT. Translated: CSVGDGTAGNTIYF.